Below, 19 T cell receptor beta chains from the same sample are listed, as sequenced in a study of CDR3 diversity in severe acne. In TCRdb, the PCR reads were re-called with MiXCR into one record per CDR3 protein. The table lists about 98,000 distinct CDR3 sequences, approximately 47% of them singletons, with about an eighth in the top ten. Input material: blood. These receptors all stem from a male donor with acne.

This clonotype was recorded at least ten times. The rearrangement joins TRBV15 to TRBJ1-1; D gene uncertain. The germline V and J ends were trimmed by 3 bases and 4 bases, with 9 bases remaining between them. In germline, CDR1 is LNHNV, CDR2 YYDKDF (reference sequence). The CDR3 length is 13 residues. The CDR3 bases are TGTGCCACCAGCAGGATAGAGCTCACTGAAGCTTTCTTT. Its protein is CATSRIELTEAFF.

V usage is TRBV7-2 and J usage is TRBJ1-1; 12 bases are a match to TRBD1. In germline, CDR1 is SGHTA, CDR2 FQGNSA. Trimming took 1 base from V and 4 from J; bases not matched to a gene: 10. There are 18 residues in the CDR3. CDR3: CASSLGGTGGRRGTEAFF. CDR3 coding DNA: TGTGCCAGCAGCTTAGGGGGGACAGGGGGCCGCCGGGGCACTGAAGCTTTCTTT.

The chain carries TRBV24-1 and TRBJ2-2; the D gene is possibly TRBD1 (5 bases). Trimming removed 6 bases from V and 4 bases from J, with 11 bases in between. This CDR3 is built from 14 residues. Germline-derived CDR1 and CDR2 are KGHDR and SFDVKD. In nucleotides, the CDR3 is TGTGCCACCAGTCAGGGTCTCGTCACCGGGGAGCTGTTTTTT. Protein product: CATSQGLVTGELFF.

As to this clonotype: Because the CDR3's place on the DNA is in doubt, the DNA is left out and the CDR3 is given as listed by TCRdb. The V and J genes are TRBV11-2 and TRBJ2-7; no check of the table's D call, TRBD2, against the DNA was made. The CDR3 is 14 residues long, counting both termini. From germline, CDR1 is SGHAT and CDR2 FQNNGV. The CDR3 region is CASSLFAAGARIHF.

The chain recombines TRBV7-9 with TRBJ2-7; weak D call: TRBD1 (6 bases). The germline CDR1 and CDR2 sequences are SEHNR and FQNEAQ (reference sequence). V was pared by 1 base and J by 3 bases, with 16 bases between. The CDR3 is 16 amino acids. As DNA, the CDR3 is TGTGCCAGCAGCTTAGAAACGGCAGGGGCCTACTACGAGCAGTACTTC. Translation gives CASSLETAGAYYEQYF.

This clonotype was seen many times. The chain has TRBV24-1 and TRBJ1-1, with D perhaps TRBD1 (6 bases). The CDR3 is made up of 12 amino acids. Germline V gene sequence: CDR1 KGHDR, CDR2 SFDVKD. V dropped 7 bases and J dropped 2 bases, with 7 bases sitting between them. In DNA form, the CDR3 reads TGTGCCACCAGGGACAGTAACACTGAAGCTTTCTTT. Amino acid sequence: CATRDSNTEAFF.

The V gene is TRBV7-2, the J gene TRBJ1-4, with D perhaps TRBD1 (5 bases). Trimming cost V 11 bases and J 3 bases, with 10 bases left between them. Germline V gene data show CDR1 as SGHTA and CDR2 as FQGNSA. CDR3 size: 12 residues. CDR3 bases: TGTGCCTGGACGGGACCTAATGAAAAACTGTTTTTT. This translates into CAWTGPNEKLFF.

There are many counts of this clonotype. This rearrangement joins TRBV19 to TRBJ1-6; D is possibly TRBD1 (5 bases). Germline CDR1 reads LNHDA; CDR2 reads SQIVND (reference sequence). The CDR3 is 17 residues long. V lost 5 bases and J lost 0, with 14 bases in between. CDR3 coding DNA: TGTGCCAGTAGTGGGGGACGCCGAAGCTCCTATAATTCACCCCTCCACTTT. Its protein product is CASSGGRRSSYNSPLHF.

Concerning this clonotype itself: This may be a read error: a much more frequent sequence differs by one nucleotide. This chain links TRBV29-1 with TRBJ2-7; D is uncertain. Germline V gives CDR1 SQVTM, CDR2 ANQGSEA. Deletions cut 5 bases from V and 0 bases from J, with 14 bases between. The CDR3 totals 14 residues. The CDR3 loop is CSVIGFSSSYEQYF. The CDR3 bases are TGCAGCGTTATTGGCTTTTCGAGCTCCTACGAGCAGTACTTC.

This clonotype was seen ten or more times. The chain employs TRBV18 and TRBJ1-1, with D maybe TRBD1 (5 bases). The CDR3 consists of 14 residues. The V gene's germline CDR1 is KGHSH and CDR2 LQKENI. Trimming took 5 bases from V and 2 from J, leaving 12 bases between them. Here the CDR3 reads CASSAAGQNTEAFF. CDR3 in DNA: TGTGCCAGCTCAGCCGCCGGACAAAACACTGAAGCTTTCTTT. Full variable domain (missing parts from reference TRBV18 and TRBJ1-1): NAGVMQNPRHLVRRRGQEARLRCSPMKGHSHVYWYRQLPEEGLKFMVYLQKENIIDESGMPKERFSAEFPKEGPSILRIQQVVRGDSAAYFCASSAAGQNTEAFFGQGTRLTVV.

There are many counts of this clonotype. The chain uses TRBV12-3 or TRBV12-4 and TRBJ2-5; perhaps TRBD1 as D (6 bases). The V gene lost 5 bases and the J gene lost 9 bases, with 7 bases spanning the gap. The CDR3 is 10 residues long. The CDR3 DNA reads as TGTGCCAGCAGTGGACAGTCCCAGTACTTC. Encoded protein: CASSGQSQYF.

This clonotype was picked up many times. V is TRBV5-8 and J is TRBJ2-7; 8 nucleotides line up with TRBD1. The CDR3 runs 13 residues. With V trimmed by 3 bases and J by 7 bases, 6 bases remained unmatched. Germline values: CDR1 SGHTS, CDR2 YDEGEE. CDR3 nucleotides: TGTGCCAGCAGCTGGACAGGGTCTTTGGAGCAGTACTTC. It specifies CASSWTGSLEQYF.

Many counts were recorded for this clonotype. The chain employs TRBV20-1 and TRBJ2-1; tentatively, D is TRBD2 (6 bases). The CDR3 runs 14 residues. In germline, CDR1 is DFQATT, CDR2 SNEGSKA (reference sequence). With 3 bases removed from V and 3 bases from J, the gap between germline ends came to 12 bases. The CDR3 DNA follows: TGCAGTGCTAGTGTCGGGACTCGCTACAATGAGCAGTTCTTC. It codes for CSASVGTRYNEQFF.

This clonotype was recorded once. The chain couples TRBV12-5 to TRBJ2-5; TRBD2 matches at 7 bases. The germline gives CDR1 LGHNT, CDR2 FRNRAP. The CDR3 length is 12 residues. In nucleotides, the CDR3 is TGTGCCAGCAGTTTAGCGCGGGAGTCACAGTACTTC. Translating gives CASSLARESQYF. Complete variable domain (other parts from reference TRBV12-5 and TRBJ2-5): DARVTQTPRHKVTEMGQEVTMRCQPILGHNTVFWYRQTMMQGLELLAYFRNRAPLDDSGMPKDRFSAEMPDATLATLKIQPSEPRDSAVYFCASSLARESQYFGPGTRLLVL.

Remarks on this clonotype: A junction boundary mismatches the germline segment, possibly from a read error. The chain carries TRBV25-1 and TRBJ2-7; D is possibly TRBD1 or TRBD2 (5 bases each). Germline values: CDR1 MGHDK, CDR2 SYGVNS. The CDR3 covers 16 residues. This CDR3 reads CASNEALGDRSYEQYF. For the CDR3, the DNA is TGTGCCAGCAATGAAGCGCTTGGGGACCGATCCTACGAGCAGTACTTC.

At least ten counts were recorded for this clonotype. This rearrangement joins TRBV7-6 to TRBJ2-2; 8 bases fit TRBD1. The CDR3 is 14 amino acids. Germline trimming cut 8 bases from V and 7 bases from J; bases unmatched to any gene: 9. Germline V CDR1 and CDR2: SGHVS, FNYEAQ. The CDR3 coding sequence is TGTGCCAGCCGAAGCAGGGGGCGAAGCGGGGAGCTGTTTTTT. It encodes CASRSRGRSGELFF.

As concerns this clonotype: An end of the junction does not agree with germline; a read error may underlie this. The V and J genes are TRBV29-1 and TRBJ1-2; a weak D match, TRBD1 (6 bases). This CDR3 is built from 12 residues. Germline assignment: CDR1 SQVTM and CDR2 ANQGSEA. The CDR3 coding sequence is TGCAGCGTTAAAGACAGGACCTATGGCTACACCTTC. As protein: CSVKDRTYGYTF.

The chain is built from TRBV20-1 and TRBJ2-3, with D possibly matching TRBD2 (6 bases). Germline V gene data show CDR1 as DFQATT and CDR2 as SNEGSKA (reference sequence). V lost 3 bases, J lost 0 bases, and 16 bases lay in between. The CDR3 has 16 amino acids. CDR3 nucleotides: TGCAGTGCTAGGACCGCCGGGAGCAGAAGCACAGATACGCAGTATTTT. Translating gives CSARTAGSRSTDTQYF.

The chain recombines TRBV25-1 with TRBJ1-1; D is possibly TRBD1 (6 bases). This CDR3 spans 14 amino acids. Germline V gene sequence: CDR1 MGHDK, CDR2 SYGVNS. The V and J ends lost 3 bases and 4 bases respectively, with 12 bases between them. DNA of the CDR3: TGTGCCAGCAGTGATGACAGGTTTTTCACTGAAGCTTTCTTT. It encodes CASSDDRFFTEAFF.